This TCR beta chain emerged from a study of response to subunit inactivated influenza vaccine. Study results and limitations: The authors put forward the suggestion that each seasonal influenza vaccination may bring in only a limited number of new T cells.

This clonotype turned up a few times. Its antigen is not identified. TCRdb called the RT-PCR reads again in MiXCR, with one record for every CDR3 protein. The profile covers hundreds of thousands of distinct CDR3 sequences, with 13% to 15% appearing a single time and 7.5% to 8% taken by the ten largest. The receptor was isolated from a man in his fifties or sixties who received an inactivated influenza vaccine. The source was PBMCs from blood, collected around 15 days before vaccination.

This chain's CDR3 is CAISESRYNQPQHF. The CDR3 DNA reads TGTGCCATCAGTGAGTCCAGATACAATCAGCCCCAGCATTTT. This chain uses TRBV10-3 with TRBJ1-5; D is undetermined. V lost 0 bases to trimming and J lost 3 bases, with 6 bases between them. From germline, CDR1 is ENHRY and CDR2 SYGVKD. The CDR3 extends over 14 amino acids.